The text below deals with one T cell receptor (beta chain). Germline V gene sequence: CDR1 SNHLY, CDR2 FYNNEI. The CDR3 totals 13 residues. V lost 7 bases, J lost 4 bases, and 11 bases lay in between. TCRdb re-called the RT-PCR reads through MiXCR, storing one row per CDR3 protein. The sample includes more than 550,000 distinct CDR3 sequences, 13% to 15% of them seen just once. This chain uses TRBV2 with TRBJ1-5; maybe TRBD1 (6 bases). The sequenced material came from memory CD4+ T cells from blood. The receptor comes from a female donor in good health, serving as a healthy control. DNA for the CDR3: TGTGCCAGCAACAGGGTCCCAAATCAGCCCCAGCATTTT. It yields the protein CASNRVPNQPQHF.